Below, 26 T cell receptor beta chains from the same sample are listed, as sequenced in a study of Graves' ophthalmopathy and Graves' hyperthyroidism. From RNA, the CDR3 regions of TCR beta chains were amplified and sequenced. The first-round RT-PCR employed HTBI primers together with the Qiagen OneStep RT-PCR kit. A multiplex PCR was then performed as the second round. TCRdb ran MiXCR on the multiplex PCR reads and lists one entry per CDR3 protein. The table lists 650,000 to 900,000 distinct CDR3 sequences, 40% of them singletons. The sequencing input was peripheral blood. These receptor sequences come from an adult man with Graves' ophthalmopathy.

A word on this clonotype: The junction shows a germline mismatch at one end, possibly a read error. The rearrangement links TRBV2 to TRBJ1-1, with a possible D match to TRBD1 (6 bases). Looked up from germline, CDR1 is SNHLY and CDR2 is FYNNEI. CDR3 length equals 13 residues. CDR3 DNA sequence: TGTGCCAGCGATACCGACAGGAACACTGAAGCCTTCTTT. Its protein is CASDTDRNTEAFF. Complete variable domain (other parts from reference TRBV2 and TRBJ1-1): EPEVTQTPSHQVTQMGQEVILRCVPISNHLYFYWYRQILGQKVEFLVSFYNNEISEKSEIFDDQFSVERPDGSNFTLKIRSTKLEDSAMYFCASDTDRNTEAFFGQGTRLTVV.

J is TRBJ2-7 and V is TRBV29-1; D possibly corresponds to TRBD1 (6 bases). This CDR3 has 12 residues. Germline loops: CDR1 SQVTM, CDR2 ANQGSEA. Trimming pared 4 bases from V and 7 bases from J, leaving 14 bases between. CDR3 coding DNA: TGCAGCGTTGCCACAGGGCCCGGGGAGCAGTACTTC. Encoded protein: CSVATGPGEQYF.

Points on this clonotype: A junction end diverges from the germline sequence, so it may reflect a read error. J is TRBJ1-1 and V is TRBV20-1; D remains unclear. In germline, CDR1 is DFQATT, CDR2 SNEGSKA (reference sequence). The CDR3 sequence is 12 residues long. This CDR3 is CSAGDRKYGTFF. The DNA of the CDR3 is TGCAGTGCTGGAGACCGGAAGTATGGAACTTTCTTT.

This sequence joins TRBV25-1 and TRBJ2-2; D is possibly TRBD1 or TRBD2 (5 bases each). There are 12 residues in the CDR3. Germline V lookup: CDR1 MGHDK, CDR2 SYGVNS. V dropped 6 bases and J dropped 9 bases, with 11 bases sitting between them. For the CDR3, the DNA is TGTGCCAGCAGCCCCTGGGGGAGGGAGCTGTTTTTT. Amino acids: CASSPWGRELFF.

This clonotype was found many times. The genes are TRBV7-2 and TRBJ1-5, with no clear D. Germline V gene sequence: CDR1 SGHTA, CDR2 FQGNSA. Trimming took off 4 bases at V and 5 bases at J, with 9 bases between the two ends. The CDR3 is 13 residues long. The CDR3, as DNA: TGTGCCAGCAGCTCAAGGGCCGATCAGCCCCAGCATTTT. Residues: CASSSRADQPQHF.

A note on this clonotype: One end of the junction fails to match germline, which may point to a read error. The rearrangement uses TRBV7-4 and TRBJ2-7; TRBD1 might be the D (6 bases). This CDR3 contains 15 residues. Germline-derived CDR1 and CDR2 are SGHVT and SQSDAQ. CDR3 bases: TGCGCCAGCAGCTTACGGACAGACGCCTCCTACGAGCAGTACTTC. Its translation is CASSLRTDASYEQYF.

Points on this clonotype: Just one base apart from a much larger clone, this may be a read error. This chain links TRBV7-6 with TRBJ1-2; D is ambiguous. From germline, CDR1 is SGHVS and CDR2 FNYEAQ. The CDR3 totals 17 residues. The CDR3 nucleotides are TGTGCCAGCAGCTTGGGCAGCCTTGACGCTTCTAACTATGACTACACCTTC. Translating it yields CASSLGSLDASNYDYTF.

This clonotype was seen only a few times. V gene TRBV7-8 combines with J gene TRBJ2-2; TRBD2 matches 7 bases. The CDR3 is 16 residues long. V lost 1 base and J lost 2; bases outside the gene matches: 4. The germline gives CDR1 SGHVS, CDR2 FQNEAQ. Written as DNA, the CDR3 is TGTGCCAGCAGCTTAGTCGGGACTATAAACACCGGGGAGCTGTTTTTT. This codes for CASSLVGTINTGELFF.

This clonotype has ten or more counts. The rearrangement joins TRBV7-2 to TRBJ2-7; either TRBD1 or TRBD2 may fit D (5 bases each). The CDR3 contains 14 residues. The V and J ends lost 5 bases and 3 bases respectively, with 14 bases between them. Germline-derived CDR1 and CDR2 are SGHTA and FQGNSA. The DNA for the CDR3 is TGTGCCAGCAGCGACGTACGGGACCACTACGAGCAGTACTTC. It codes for CASSDVRDHYEQYF. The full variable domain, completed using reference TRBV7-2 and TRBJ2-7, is GAGVSQSPSNKVTEKGKDVELRCDPISGHTALYWYRQSLGQGLEFLIYFQGNSAPDKSGLPSDRFSAERTGGSVSTLTIQRTQQEDSAVYLCASSDVRDHYEQYFGPGTRLTVT.

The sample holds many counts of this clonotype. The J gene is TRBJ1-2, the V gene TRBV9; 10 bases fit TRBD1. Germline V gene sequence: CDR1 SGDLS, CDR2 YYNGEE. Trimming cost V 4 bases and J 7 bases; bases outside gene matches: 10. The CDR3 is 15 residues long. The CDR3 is CASSPAVGQGFGYTF. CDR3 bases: TGTGCCAGCAGCCCAGCTGTGGGACAGGGGTTTGGCTACACCTTC. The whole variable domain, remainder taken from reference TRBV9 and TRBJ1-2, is DSGVTQTPKHLITATGQRVTLRCSPRSGDLSVYWYQQSLDQGLQFLIQYYNGEERAKGNILERFSAQQFPDLHSELNLSSLELGDSALYFCASSPAVGQGFGYTFGSGTRLTVV.

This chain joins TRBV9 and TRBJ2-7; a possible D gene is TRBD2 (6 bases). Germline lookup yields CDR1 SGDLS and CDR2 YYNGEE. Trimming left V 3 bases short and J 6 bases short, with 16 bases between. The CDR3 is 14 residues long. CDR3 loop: CASSARDLSPEQYF. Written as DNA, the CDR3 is TGTGCCAGCAGCGCCCGGGACTTAAGTCCCGAGCAGTACTTC.

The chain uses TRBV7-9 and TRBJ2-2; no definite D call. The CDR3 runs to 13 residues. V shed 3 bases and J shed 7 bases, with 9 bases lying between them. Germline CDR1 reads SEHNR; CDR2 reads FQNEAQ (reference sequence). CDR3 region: CASSLEYIGELFF. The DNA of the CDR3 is TGTGCCAGCAGCTTGGAATACATCGGGGAGCTGTTTTTT.

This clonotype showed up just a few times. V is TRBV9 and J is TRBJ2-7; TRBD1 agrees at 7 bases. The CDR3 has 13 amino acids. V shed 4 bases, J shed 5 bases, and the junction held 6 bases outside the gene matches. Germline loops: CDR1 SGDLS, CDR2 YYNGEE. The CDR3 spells CASSPRGYNEQYF. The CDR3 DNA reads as TGTGCCAGCAGCCCCAGGGGGTACAACGAGCAGTACTTC.

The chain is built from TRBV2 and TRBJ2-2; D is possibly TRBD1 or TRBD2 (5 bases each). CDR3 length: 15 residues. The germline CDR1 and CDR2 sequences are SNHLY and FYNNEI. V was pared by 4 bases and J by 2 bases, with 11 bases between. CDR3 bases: TGTGCCAGCAGTGGGGGGACGGATAACACCGGGGAGCTGTTTTTT. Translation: CASSGGTDNTGELFF. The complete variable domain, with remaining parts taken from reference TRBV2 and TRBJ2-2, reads EPEVTQTPSHQVTQMGQEVILRCVPISNHLYFYWYRQILGQKVEFLVSFYNNEISEKSEIFDDQFSVERPDGSNFTLKIRSTKLEDSAMYFCASSGGTDNTGELFFGEGSRLTVL.

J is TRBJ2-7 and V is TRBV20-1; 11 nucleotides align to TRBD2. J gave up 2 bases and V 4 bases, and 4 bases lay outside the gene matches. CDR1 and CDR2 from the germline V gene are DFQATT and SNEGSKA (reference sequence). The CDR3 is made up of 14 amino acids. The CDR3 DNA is TGCAGTGCTAAGACTAGCGGGAATCCCTACGAGCAGTACTTC. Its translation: CSAKTSGNPYEQYF.

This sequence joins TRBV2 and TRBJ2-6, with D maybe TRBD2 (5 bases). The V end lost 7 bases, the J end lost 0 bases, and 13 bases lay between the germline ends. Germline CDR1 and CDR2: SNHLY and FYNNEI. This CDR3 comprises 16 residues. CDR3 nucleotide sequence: TGTGCCAGCACCAGAGGGAAGAGCTCTGGGGCCAACGTCCTGACTTTC. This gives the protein CASTRGKSSGANVLTF.

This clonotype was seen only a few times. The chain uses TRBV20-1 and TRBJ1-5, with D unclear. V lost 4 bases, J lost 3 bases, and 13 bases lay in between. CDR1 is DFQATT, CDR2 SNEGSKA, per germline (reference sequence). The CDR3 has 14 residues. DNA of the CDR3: TGCAGTGCTACCATCCGTGTCCCCAATCAGCCCCAGCATTTT. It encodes CSATIRVPNQPQHF.

The CDR3 DNA reads TGTGCCACCAGCAGCCAAACATACCCTGGAGGCTACACCTTC. Amino acids: CATSSQTYPGGYTF. The rearrangement uses TRBV15 and TRBJ1-2; D unresolved. Trimming left V 3 bases short and J 8 bases short, with 16 bases between. The CDR3 is 14 residues long. Germline CDR1 LNHNV, CDR2 YYDKDF (reference sequence).

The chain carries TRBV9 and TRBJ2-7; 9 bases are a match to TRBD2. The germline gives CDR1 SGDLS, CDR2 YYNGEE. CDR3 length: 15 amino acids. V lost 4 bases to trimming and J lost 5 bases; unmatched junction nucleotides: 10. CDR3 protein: CASSQGVLAGDEQYF. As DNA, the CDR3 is TGTGCCAGCAGCCAAGGAGTCTTAGCGGGAGACGAGCAGTACTTC.

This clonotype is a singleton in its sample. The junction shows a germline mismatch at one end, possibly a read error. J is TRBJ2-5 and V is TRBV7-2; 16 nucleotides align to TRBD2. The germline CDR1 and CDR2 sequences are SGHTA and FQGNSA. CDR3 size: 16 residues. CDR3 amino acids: CASSGLGLAGGETQCF. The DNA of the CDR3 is TGTGCCAGCAGCGGTCTGGGACTAGCGGGAGGGGAGACCCAGTGCTTC. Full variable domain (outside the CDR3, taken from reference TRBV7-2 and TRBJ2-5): GAGVSQSPSNKVTEKGKDVELRCDPISGHTALYWYRQSLGQGLEFLIYFQGNSAPDKSGLPSDRFSAERTGGSVSTLTIQRTQQEDSAVYLCASSGLGLAGGETQCFGPGTRLLVL.

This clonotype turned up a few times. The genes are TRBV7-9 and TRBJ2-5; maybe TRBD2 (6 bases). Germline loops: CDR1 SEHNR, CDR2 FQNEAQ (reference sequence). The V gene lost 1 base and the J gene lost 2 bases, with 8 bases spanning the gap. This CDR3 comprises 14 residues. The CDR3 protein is CASSLVDYQETQYF. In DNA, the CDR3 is TGTGCCAGCAGCTTAGTGGACTATCAAGAGACCCAGTACTTC.

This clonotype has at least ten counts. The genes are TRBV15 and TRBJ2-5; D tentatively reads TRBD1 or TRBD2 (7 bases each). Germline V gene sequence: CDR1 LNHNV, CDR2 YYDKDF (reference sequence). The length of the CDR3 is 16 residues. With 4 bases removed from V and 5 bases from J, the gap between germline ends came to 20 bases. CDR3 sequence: CATSTRGGLFAETQYF. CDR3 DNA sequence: TGTGCCACCAGCACCAGGGGGGGGTTGTTTGCGGAGACCCAGTACTTC.

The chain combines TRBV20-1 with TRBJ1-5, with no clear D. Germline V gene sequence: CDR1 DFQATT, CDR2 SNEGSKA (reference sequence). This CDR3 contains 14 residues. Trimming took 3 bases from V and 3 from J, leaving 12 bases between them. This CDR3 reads CSASFGPYNQPQHF. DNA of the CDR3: TGCAGTGCTAGCTTTGGGCCATACAATCAGCCCCAGCATTTT.

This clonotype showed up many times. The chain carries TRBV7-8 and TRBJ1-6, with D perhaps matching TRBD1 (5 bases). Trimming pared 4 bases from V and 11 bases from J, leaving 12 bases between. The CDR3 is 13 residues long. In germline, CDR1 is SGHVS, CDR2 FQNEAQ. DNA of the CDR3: TGTGCCAGCAGCTACGGGGGGGTTCCACCCCTCCACTTT. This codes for CASSYGGVPPLHF. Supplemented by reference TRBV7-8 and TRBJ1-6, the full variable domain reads GAGVSQSPRYKVAKRGQDVALRCDPISGHVSLFWYQQALGQGPEFLTYFQNEAQLDKSGLPSDRFFAERPEGSVSTLKIQRTQQEDSAVYLCASSYGGVPPLHFGNGTRLTVT.

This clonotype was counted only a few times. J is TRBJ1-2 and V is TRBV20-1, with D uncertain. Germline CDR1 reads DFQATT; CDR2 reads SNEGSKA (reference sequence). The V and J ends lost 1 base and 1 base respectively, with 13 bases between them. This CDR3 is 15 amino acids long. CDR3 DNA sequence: TGCAGTGCTAGAGTCCCCCTAGAGAATAACTATGGCTACACCTTC. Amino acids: CSARVPLENNYGYTF.

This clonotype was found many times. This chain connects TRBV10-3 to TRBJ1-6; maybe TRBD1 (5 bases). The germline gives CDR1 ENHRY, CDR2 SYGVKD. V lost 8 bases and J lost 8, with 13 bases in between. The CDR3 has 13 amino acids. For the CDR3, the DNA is TGTGCCATCGGCGGGGGGACTTATTCACCCCTCCACTTT. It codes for CAIGGGTYSPLHF.